This T cell receptor (beta chain) derives from a study of technical replicates of blood from a few donors. Measured with immunoSEQ multiplex PCR; TCRdb has only the in-frame clones, and not every one. The table lists under 90,000 clones, about 95% of them singletons. In germline, CDR1 is SQVTM, CDR2 ANQGSEA. V shed 2 bases and J shed 4 bases, with 9 bases lying between them. The CDR3 covers 12 residues. The V gene is TRBV29-1, the J gene TRBJ2-7; D perhaps matches TRBD2 (5 bases). Material: T cells isolated from PBMCs. This receptor was identified in a human donor in good health. The CDR3 loop reads CSVEKGSYEQYF. The DNA of the CDR3 is TGCAGCGTTGAAAAAGGGAGTTACGAGCAGTACTTC.